These 23 T cell receptor beta chains were all obtained from the same sample, sequenced in a study of blood T cell repertoires in COVID-19. TCRdb keeps only in-frame clones here, not all; method: immunoSEQ multiplex PCR. The sample lists about 150,000 clones, around 73% occurring once. Sequenced input: peripheral blood. The receptors shown here come from a man in his sixties who had recovered from COVID-19.

The V gene is TRBV7-2, the J gene TRBJ2-5; 11 bases align to TRBD2. The germline gives CDR1 SGHTA, CDR2 FQGNSA. J lost 0 bases, V lost 6 bases, and 3 bases had no gene match. This CDR3 has 15 amino acids. The CDR3 here is CASSLTSGDQETQYF. The CDR3 region has the DNA TGTGCCAGCAGTCTGACTAGCGGGGACCAAGAGACCCAGTACTTC.

The chain employs TRBV20-1 and TRBJ1-2; D is unresolved. Germline V CDR1 and CDR2: DFQATT, SNEGSKA (reference sequence). The CDR3 spans 11 residues. Trimming removed 0 bases from V and 5 bases from J, with 4 bases in between. CDR3 in amino acids: CSAREQYGYTF. As DNA, the CDR3 is TGCAGTGCTAGAGAACAGTATGGCTACACCTTC.

In DNA form, the CDR3 reads TGCAGCGTTGAAGATAGACTAGCGGGAGGGCCGCTGAATACGCAGTATTTT. This sequence encodes CSVEDRLAGGPLNTQYF. The chain recombines TRBV29-1 with TRBJ2-3, with 14 bases fitting TRBD2. After removal of 0 bases from V and 7 bases from J, the junction contained 9 bases not matched to a gene. The CDR3 is 17 amino acids. From germline, CDR1 is SQVTM and CDR2 ANQGSEA.

The chain carries TRBV7-9 and TRBJ1-3; 7 nucleotides line up with TRBD1. The V and J ends lost 5 bases and 4 bases, in that order; junction bases with no gene match: 8. The CDR3 extends over 15 amino acids. The V gene's germline CDR1 is SEHNR and CDR2 FQNEAQ (reference sequence). This CDR3 is CASSPRQGLGNTIYF. DNA of the CDR3: TGTGCCAGCAGCCCACGACAGGGTTTAGGAAACACCATATATTTT.

The gene calls are TRBV13 and TRBJ1-2; D is ambiguous. Trimming shortened V by 5 bases and J by 6 bases, and 13 bases separated the two germline ends. CDR1 is PRHDT, CDR2 FYEKMQ, per germline (reference sequence). The CDR3 contains 13 residues. CDR3 DNA: TGTGCCAGCAGCGTCGGGAGGCGGGATGGCTACACCTTC. Translated, it gives CASSVGRRDGYTF.

The V call is TRBV7-2, the J call TRBJ1-2; 10 bases align to TRBD1. Trimming cost V 0 bases and J 4 bases; bases outside gene matches: 8. The CDR3 loop spans 17 amino acids. Germline CDR1 is SGHTA and CDR2 is FQGNSA. CDR3 DNA: TGTGCCAGCAGCTTAGCGCGCGAGACAGGGGGCTCCTATGGCTACACCTTC. This codes for CASSLARETGGSYGYTF.

This clone was observed a handful of times. The J gene is TRBJ2-3, the V gene TRBV9; tentative D call: TRBD1 (5 bases). The germline V gene encodes CDR1 SGDLS and CDR2 YYNGEE. The CDR3 has 14 amino acids. Between the trimmed V and J ends, which lost 4 bases and 2 bases, there was a span of 11 bases. This chain's CDR3 is CASSPRQITDTQYF. CDR3 DNA: TGTGCCAGCAGCCCCCGACAGATCACAGATACGCAGTATTTT.

This clone has a handful of counts. The rearrangement joins TRBV29-1 to TRBJ2-1; 10 bases map to TRBD2. Trimming cost V 0 bases and J 8 bases; bases outside gene matches: 7. The CDR3 loop spans 15 amino acids. From germline, CDR1 is SQVTM and CDR2 ANQGSEA. The CDR3 nucleotides read TGCAGCGTTGAAGATGGTCTAGCGGGGGTCGATGAGCAGTTCTTC. Translation gives CSVEDGLAGVDEQFF.

The V and J genes are TRBV5-1 and TRBJ1-1, with 7 bases matching TRBD1. Germline V CDR1 and CDR2: SGHRS, YFSETQ. The CDR3 extends over 12 amino acids. With 4 bases clipped from V and 8 bases from J, the junction kept 5 bases outside the gene matches. Written as DNA, the CDR3 is TGCGCCAGCAGCCCCGGACAGGCAGAAGCTTTCTTT. Translated: CASSPGQAEAFF.

This clone was recorded at least ten times. This chain connects TRBV6-5 to TRBJ2-5; TRBD1 might be the D (6 bases). V gave up 6 bases and J gave up 5 bases, with 13 bases separating them. The CDR3 has 13 residues. Germline CDR1 MNHEY, CDR2 SVGAGI. The DNA for the CDR3 is TGTGCCAGCAGGGCCGAGGGGGTGGAGACCCAGTACTTC. Its translation is CASRAEGVETQYF.

This chain uses TRBV6-5 with TRBJ1-5; D call uncertain. Germline V gene lookup returns CDR1 MNHEY and CDR2 SVGAGI. The CDR3 is made up of 13 amino acids. The V gene lost 3 bases and the J gene lost 5 bases, with 8 bases spanning the gap. The chain's CDR3 is CASSYGEHQPQHF. CDR3 in DNA: TGTGCCAGCAGTTATGGGGAGCATCAGCCCCAGCATTTT.

V and J are TRBV18 and TRBJ2-2; D gene unclear. Germline V lookup: CDR1 KGHSH, CDR2 LQKENI. CDR3 length: 13 amino acids. V lost 2 bases and J 8 bases, leaving 9 bases between the germline ends. As DNA, the CDR3 is TGTGCCAGCTCACCAGGAGCTCAGGGGGAGCTGTTTTTT. This sequence encodes CASSPGAQGELFF. The complete variable domain, with remaining parts taken from reference TRBV18 and TRBJ2-2, reads NAGVMQNPRHLVRRRGQEARLRCSPMKGHSHVYWYRQLPEEGLKFMVYLQKENIIDESGMPKERFSAEFPKEGPSILRIQQVVRGDSAAYFCASSPGAQGELFFGEGSRLTVL.

The chain has TRBV6-5 and TRBJ2-2; D is ambiguous. Per germline, CDR1 MNHEY and CDR2 SVGAGI. V shed 6 bases and J shed 13 bases, with 21 bases lying between them. The CDR3 is 14 residues long. The CDR3 loop is CASRSSPEVSGLFF. The CDR3 region has the DNA TGTGCCAGCAGGAGCAGTCCCGAAGTGTCGGGGCTGTTTTTT.

This chain uses TRBV28 with TRBJ2-7; TRBD1 aligns across 7 bases. Germline values: CDR1 MDHEN, CDR2 SYDVKM. The CDR3 covers 14 residues. V shed 5 bases and J 4 bases; nucleotides not matched to a gene: 8. CDR3 in DNA: TGTGCCAGCAGTCTACCGGGACAGTATTACGAGCAGTACTTC. It encodes CASSLPGQYYEQYF. Using reference TRBV28 and TRBJ2-7 for the parts outside the CDR3, the full variable domain is DVKVTQSSRYLVKRTGEKVFLECVQDMDHENMFWYRQDPGLGLRLIYFSYDVKMKEKGDIPEGYSVSREKKERFSLILESASTNQTSMYLCASSLPGQYYEQYFGPGTRLTVT.

CDR3 amino acids: CASSLGEAYEQYF. Written as DNA, the CDR3 is TGCGCCAGCAGCTTGGGGGAGGCCTACGAGCAGTACTTC. The chain uses TRBV5-1 and TRBJ2-7, with D possibly being TRBD2 (6 bases). V was shortened by 0 bases and J by 2 bases, with 6 bases between the two germline ends. Germline V gene data show CDR1 as SGHRS and CDR2 as YFSETQ. CDR3 length equals 13 residues.

The chain recombines TRBV5-4 with TRBJ2-5, with TRBD2 matching over 10 bases. This CDR3 is 16 amino acids long. Germline values: CDR1 SGHNT, CDR2 YYREEE (reference sequence). J was trimmed by 5 bases and V by 0 bases; bases with no gene match: 7. CDR3 amino acids: CASSLGASGRRETQYF. In DNA form, the CDR3 reads TGTGCCAGCAGCTTGGGAGCTAGCGGGAGACGCGAGACCCAGTACTTC.

V usage is TRBV7-2 and J usage is TRBJ1-2, with 10 positions matching TRBD1. V trimming: 4 bases; J trimming: 2 bases; junction bases outside the gene matches: 4. The CDR3 sequence is 15 residues long. Germline V gene lookup returns CDR1 SGHTA and CDR2 FQGNSA. CDR3 region: CASSSPDRGNYGYTF. DNA of the CDR3: TGTGCCAGCAGCTCCCCGGACAGGGGGAACTATGGCTACACCTTC.

The rearrangement uses TRBV30 and TRBJ1-2, with 10 nucleotides matching TRBD1. Looked up from germline, CDR1 is GTSNPN and CDR2 is SVGIG (reference sequence). The V gene end was trimmed by 6 bases and the J gene end by 4 bases; junction bases not matched to a gene: 5. This CDR3 is 13 amino acids long. The DNA of the CDR3 is TGTGCCTGTGGACAGGGGGTCCGCTATGGCTACACCTTC. It encodes CACGQGVRYGYTF.

In DNA form, the CDR3 reads TGCGCCAGCAGCTGGGGACAGGGGGCCGGCTACGAGCAGTACTTC. It specifies CASSWGQGAGYEQYF. The chain joins TRBV5-1 to TRBJ2-7; 12 bases are shared with TRBD1. CDR1 and CDR2 from the germline V gene are SGHRS and YFSETQ. Trimming at V came to 3 bases and at J to 3 bases, leaving 4 bases not matched to a gene. The length of the CDR3 is 15 residues. Together with reference TRBV5-1 and TRBJ2-7, the CDR3 gives the full variable domain: KAGVTQTPRYLIKTRGQQVTLSCSPISGHRSVSWYQQTPGQGLQFLFEYFSETQRNKGNFPGRFSGRQFSNSRSEMNVSTLELGDSALYLCASSWGQGAGYEQYFGPGTRLTVT.

Here the CDR3 reads CASSPGFYEQYF. For the CDR3, the DNA is TGTGCCAGCAGCCCCGGGTTTTACGAGCAGTACTTC. The V and J genes are TRBV6-5 and TRBJ2-7; D call uncertain. CDR3 length equals 12 residues. V was clipped by 6 bases and J by 4 bases, with 10 bases between them. Germline V gene lookup returns CDR1 MNHEY and CDR2 SVGAGI.

A few counts support this clone. This rearrangement joins TRBV9 to TRBJ2-1; 9 positions match TRBD2. CDR3 length equals 16 residues. Trimming removed 4 bases from V and 7 bases from J; junction bases left unmatched: 12. Germline V lookup: CDR1 SGDLS, CDR2 YYNGEE. Here the CDR3 DNA reads TGTGCCAGCAGCCCTTCGGGGGCGGGAGGGCCTAATGAGCAGTTCTTC. This codes for CASSPSGAGGPNEQFF.

The chain combines TRBV6-5 with TRBJ1-2; D ambiguous. This CDR3 is 13 amino acids long. The V end lost 2 bases, the J end lost 3 bases, and 7 bases lay between the germline ends. CDR1 is MNHEY, CDR2 SVGAGI, per germline. The CDR3: CASSYGRDYGYTF. CDR3 coding DNA: TGTGCCAGCAGTTACGGGCGGGACTATGGCTACACCTTC.

V and J are TRBV7-9 and TRBJ2-5; D is perhaps TRBD2 (5 bases). CDR1 is SEHNR and CDR2 is FQNEAQ in the germline V gene (reference sequence). V lost 5 bases, J lost 5 bases, and 9 bases lay in between. The CDR3 contains 12 residues. The CDR3 DNA sequence: TGTGCCAGCAGCCGGACTGAGGAGACCCAGTACTTC. It specifies CASSRTEETQYF.